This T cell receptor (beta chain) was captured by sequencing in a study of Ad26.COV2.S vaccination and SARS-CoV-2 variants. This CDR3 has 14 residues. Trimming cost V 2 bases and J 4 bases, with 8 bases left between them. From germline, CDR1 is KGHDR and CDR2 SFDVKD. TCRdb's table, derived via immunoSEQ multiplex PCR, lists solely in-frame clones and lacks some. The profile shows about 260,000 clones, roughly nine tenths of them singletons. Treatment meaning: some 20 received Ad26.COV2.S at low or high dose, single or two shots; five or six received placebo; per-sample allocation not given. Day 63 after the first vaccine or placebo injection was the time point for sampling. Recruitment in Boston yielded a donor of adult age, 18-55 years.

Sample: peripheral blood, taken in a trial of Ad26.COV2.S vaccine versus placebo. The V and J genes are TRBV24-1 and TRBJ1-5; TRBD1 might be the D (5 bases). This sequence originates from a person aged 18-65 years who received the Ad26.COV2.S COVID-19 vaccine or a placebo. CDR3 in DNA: TGTGCCACCAGTGATTCGACAGATAATCAGCCCCAGCATTTT. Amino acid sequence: CATSDSTDNQPQHF.